These T cell receptor beta chains were read from a single sample in a study of T cell responses to AZD1222 COVID-19 vaccine. Repertoires were generated with immunoSEQ multiplex PCR, while TCRdb's copy carries only in-frame clones and drops some. The table shows around 160,000 clones, with around nine tenths occurring only once. The sample here was peripheral blood, taken on day 0 of AZD1222 vaccination. The receptors stem from an adult in good health. Both conserved end residues are part of each CDR3. D genes are given only for firm matches. Size is omitted from some rows. Given values are once, few, many or a class for expanded clones.

size	V	D	J	CDR3	DNA
-	TRBV28	TRBD2	TRBJ2-1	CASSLTSGVNNEQFF	TGTGCCAGCAGTCTAACTAGCGGGGTGAACAATGAGCAGTTCTTC
-	TRBV5-1	-	TRBJ2-3	CASSRTTGPLRTDTQYF	TGCGCCAGCAGCAGGACAACAGGACCGCTTCGGACAGATACGCAGTATTTT
-	TRBV27	TRBD2	TRBJ2-2	CASSHSGGNTGELFF	TGTGCCAGCAGTCACAGCGGGGGGAACACCGGGGAGCTGTTTTTT
-	TRBV6-6	-	TRBJ2-2	CASSYSAGAGELFF	TGTGCCAGCAGTTACTCGGCAGGGGCCGGGGAGCTGTTTTTT
-	TRBV24-1	-	TRBJ2-1	CATSDPGGAGNEQFF	TGTGCCACCAGTGATCCGGGCGGGGCCGGGAATGAGCAGTTCTTC
-	TRBV18	TRBD1	TRBJ1-1	CASSPSTGANTEAFF	TGTGCCAGCTCACCTTCGACAGGGGCGAACACTGAAGCTTTCTTT
-	TRBV6-4	TRBD2	TRBJ2-7	CASRRFSGGPKYEQYF	TGTGCCAGCAGGAGATTTAGCGGGGGGCCTAAGTACGAGCAGTACTTC
-	TRBV28	-	TRBJ1-6	CASSLYVTLNSPLHF	TGTGCCAGCAGTTTATATGTGACCTTGAATTCACCCCTCCACTTT
-	TRBV19	-	TRBJ2-2	CASTLNRQTGELFF	TGTGCCAGTACCTTAAATCGACAGACCGGGGAGCTGTTTTTT
-	TRBV7-2	-	TRBJ1-2	CASSQGSDPHGYTF	TGTGCCAGCAGCCAGGGTTCAGATCCCCATGGCTACACCTTC
-	TRBV12-3/TRBV12-4	-	TRBJ2-7	CATGSSTEQYF	TGTGCCACCGGAAGTTCTACCGAGCAGTACTTC
-	TRBV7-2	-	TRBJ1-3	CASSLAGENTIYF	TGTGCCAGCAGCTTAGCGGGGGAAAACACCATATATTTT
-	TRBV9	-	TRBJ2-5	CASSVWEQETQYF	TGTGCCAGCAGCGTCTGGGAGCAGGAGACCCAGTACTTC
-	TRBV2	-	TRBJ2-3	CASRARTEIPTDTQYF	TGTGCCAGCAGAGCCCGGACTGAGATCCCAACAGATACGCAGTATTTT
once	TRBV6-5	-	TRBJ2-2	CASTSDRTRELFF	TGTGCCAGCACCTCTGACCGGACTAGGGAGCTGTTTTTT
-	TRBV5-1	-	TRBJ1-6	CASSLGAGRDSPLHF	TGCGCCAGCAGCTTGGGGGCAGGAAGGGATTCACCCCTCCACTTT
-	TRBV11-2	-	TRBJ2-1	CASSSGQPQFF	TGTGCCAGCAGCAGCGGACAGCCACAGTTCTTC
-	TRBV28	-	TRBJ2-6	CASEEGSGANVLTF	TGTGCCAGCGAGGAAGGGTCTGGGGCCAACGTCCTGACTTTC
-	TRBV7-8	TRBD1	TRBJ2-7	CASSLRAGGEQYF	TGTGCCAGCAGCTTACGGGCAGGGGGAGAGCAGTACTTC
-	TRBV3-1/TRBV3-2	TRBD1	TRBJ1-2	CASTGTGNYGYTF	TGTGCCAGCACGGGGACAGGGAACTATGGCTACACCTTC
-	TRBV19	TRBD2	TRBJ2-5	CASSIVLPSGSPQETQYF	TGTGCCAGTAGTATCGTGTTGCCTAGCGGGAGCCCCCAAGAGACCCAGTACTTC
-	TRBV29-1	TRBD1	TRBJ1-2	CSVRGQGTEGYTF	TGCAGCGTCCGGGGACAGGGAACAGAAGGCTACACCTTC
-	TRBV18	-	TRBJ2-5	CASSPGVAETQYF	TGTGCCAGCTCACCGGGGGTCGCGGAGACCCAGTACTTC
-	TRBV9	-	TRBJ2-2	CARGQLNTGELFF	TGTGCCAGGGGACAACTTAACACCGGGGAGCTGTTTTTT
-	TRBV10-2	TRBD1	TRBJ2-5	CASSGGTGWEQYF	TGCGCCAGCAGTGGCGGGACAGGGTGGGAGCAGTACTTC
-	TRBV12-3/TRBV12-4	-	TRBJ2-1	CATEARDNEQFF	TGTGCCACCGAGGCGCGAGATAATGAGCAGTTCTTC
-	TRBV7-2	-	TRBJ2-1	CASSLVGGYEQFF	TGTGCCAGCAGCTTAGTGGGTGGGTATGAGCAGTTCTTC
-	TRBV7-9	-	TRBJ2-3	CASSLSTGTDTQYF	TGTGCCAGCAGCCTTTCAACTGGCACAGATACGCAGTATTTT
-	TRBV4-1	-	TRBJ1-1	CASSQADLGGTEAFF	TGCGCCAGCAGCCAAGCGGACCTGGGCGGCACTGAAGCTTTCTTT
-	TRBV7-3	-	TRBJ2-3	CASSRLGGTSTDTQYF	TGTGCCAGCAGCCGTCTCGGGGGAACTAGCACAGATACGCAGTATTTT
-	TRBV2	TRBD2	TRBJ2-1	CASQRGRGNEQFF	TGTGCCAGCCAGCGGGGAAGAGGGAATGAGCAGTTCTTC
once	TRBV6-5	-	TRBJ2-1	CASSSDYNEQFF	TGTGCCAGCTCTAGCGACTACAATGAGCAGTTCTTC
-	TRBV28	TRBD1	TRBJ1-5	CAMGPGTGLKPQHF	TGTGCCATGGGACCCGGGACAGGGTTAAAGCCCCAGCATTTT
-	TRBV9	-	TRBJ2-2	CASSPSYTGELFF	TGTGCCAGCAGCCCCAGCTACACCGGGGAGCTGTTTTTT
-	TRBV9	-	TRBJ2-1	CASSVFQLNEQFF	TGTGCCAGCAGCGTCTTTCAGCTCAATGAGCAGTTCTTC
-	TRBV5-5	TRBD1	TRBJ1-3	CASSVGEDRLTGNTIYF	TGTGCCAGCAGCGTCGGGGAGGACAGGTTGACTGGAAACACCATATATTTT
-	TRBV6-2/TRBV6-3	-	TRBJ1-3	CASSQTRISGNTIYF	TGTGCCAGCAGTCAGACACGCATCTCTGGAAACACCATATATTTT
-	TRBV7-2	TRBD2	TRBJ2-7	CASSLAGAGSYEQYF	TGTGCCAGCAGTTTAGCGGGAGCGGGCTCCTACGAGCAGTACTTC
once	TRBV13	-	TRBJ1-1	CASSQPPAENTEAFF	TGTGCCAGCAGTCAACCCCCGGCAGAGAACACTGAAGCTTTCTTT
-	TRBV14	TRBD1	TRBJ1-1	CASSHRQGNTEAFF	TGTGCCAGCAGCCACAGACAGGGGAACACTGAAGCTTTCTTT
-	TRBV11-2	TRBD1	TRBJ1-3	CASSQQQGAGGNTIYF	TGTGCCAGCAGCCAACAACAGGGGGCAGGCGGAAACACCATATATTTT
-	TRBV5-5	TRBD2	TRBJ2-5	CASSHRPGLITQYF	TGTGCCAGCAGCCACCGACCGGGACTAATAACCCAGTACTTC
-	TRBV29-1	-	TRBJ2-1	CSVDVVINEQFF	TGCAGCGTTGATGTAGTTATCAATGAGCAGTTCTTC
-	TRBV27	-	TRBJ2-7	CASSPYSTAQYF	TGTGCCAGCAGTCCTTACTCGACCGCTCAGTACTTC